The entry below gives a single T cell receptor beta chain sequence along with its context. Trimming took 5 bases from V and 0 from J, leaving 8 bases between them. This CDR3 is built from 13 residues. CDR1 is ENHRY and CDR2 is SYGVKD in the germline V gene. These data come from a study of blood T cell repertoires in COVID-19. As for the study in general: Collection of acute and convalescent COVID-19 samples took place in the United States, Italy and Spain.

Researchers sorted participants into cohorts using their self-reported clinical history. Libraries were prepared by immunoSEQ multiplex PCR; TCRdb keeps only in-frame clonotypes and omits some of them. The profile shows about 240,000 clones, around nine tenths of them singletons. The origin of this receptor is a woman aged 25 to 45 who had recovered from COVID-19. Material: PBMCs or T cells enriched from blood (not recorded which). This chain joins TRBV10-3 and TRBJ2-7; tentatively, D is TRBD1 (6 bases). The CDR3 sequence: CAISRDNSYEQYF. The CDR3 DNA is TGTGCCATCAGTAGGGACAACTCCTACGAGCAGTACTTC.